The present TCR beta chain was sequenced within a study of blood T cell repertoires in COVID-19. Overall study context: Whether acute or convalescent, the COVID-19 samples came from the United States, Italy and Spain.

CDR3 size: 14 residues. Germline values: CDR1 SGHVS, CDR2 FQNEAQ. The V end lost 4 bases, the J end lost 4 bases, and 11 bases lay between the germline ends. TCRdb's copy holds only in-frame clones and misses some; the assay was immunoSEQ multiplex PCR. The sample has a few hundred thousand clones; about nine tenths are singletons. Source material: peripheral blood. The clonotype originates from a woman in her twenties or thirties with COVID-19, enrolled during active disease. The V gene is TRBV7-8, the J gene TRBJ1-3; maybe TRBD1 (6 bases). For the CDR3, the DNA is TGTGCCAGCAGCTCCAGGGGTGTAGGAAACACCATATATTTT. It yields the protein CASSSRGVGNTIYF.